The sequence of this T cell receptor (beta chain) was determined in a study of human T cells and chemical hapten exposure. Study-level findings and limits: PT1 expanded TCR counts and patch test score were linked, and their correlation was positive.

TCRdb passed the RACE reads through MiXCR, listing each CDR3 protein once. The repertoire holds 300,000 to 400,000 distinct CDR3 sequences, with approximately 6.3% as singletons. This clonotype was seen a few times. Its antigen is not identified. In germline, CDR1 is DFQATT, CDR2 SNEGSKA (reference sequence). Trimming removed 5 bases from V and 3 bases from J, with 13 bases in between. The CDR3 loop spans 13 amino acids. The time point is: patch test 1, 2 weeks after DPC sensitization. As to treatment: therapeutic diphenylcyclopropenone sensitization with weekly scalp DPC. This chain links TRBV20-1 with TRBJ2-5, with D possibly being TRBD2 (6 bases). The starting material was whole blood, obtained in connection with sensitization to the hapten diphenylcyclopropenone (DPC). The sequence derives from a woman younger than 35 with alopecia areata. Some clones in this sample may be carry-over from other donors' samples. In DNA, the CDR3 is TGCAGTGCTGGCCCGGGACTTGAAGAGACCCAGTACTTC. This codes for CSAGPGLEETQYF.